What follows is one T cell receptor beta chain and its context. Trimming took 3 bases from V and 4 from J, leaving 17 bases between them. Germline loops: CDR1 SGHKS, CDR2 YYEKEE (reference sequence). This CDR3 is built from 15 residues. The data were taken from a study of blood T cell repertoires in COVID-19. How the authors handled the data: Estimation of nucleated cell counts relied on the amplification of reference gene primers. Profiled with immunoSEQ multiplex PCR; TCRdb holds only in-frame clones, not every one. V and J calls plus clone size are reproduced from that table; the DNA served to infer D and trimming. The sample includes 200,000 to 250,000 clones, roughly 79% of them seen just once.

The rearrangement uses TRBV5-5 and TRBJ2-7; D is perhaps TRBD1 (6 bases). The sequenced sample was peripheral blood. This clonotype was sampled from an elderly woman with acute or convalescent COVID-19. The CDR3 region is CASSSQGSGTYEQYF. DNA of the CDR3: TGTGCCAGCAGCTCACAGGGTTCTGGGACGTACGAGCAGTACTTC.